This T cell receptor (beta chain) was recovered during a study of beta chain features in type 1 diabetes. General study findings and limits: The study found moderately but significantly shorter TCRB CDR3s in all four CD4+ subsets of Type 1 diabetes patients.

This clone was detected only a few times. Its antigen is currently unknown. The authors reverse transcribed all of the isolated RNA, so sequencing captured expressed TCRB transcripts. Generated by immunoSEQ multiplex PCR, the TCRdb table keeps only in-frame clones and is missing some. The sample records more than 550,000 clones, roughly an eighth being singletons. This CDR3 contains 15 residues. Germline lookup yields CDR1 PRHDT and CDR2 FYEKMQ (reference sequence). V shed 4 bases, J shed 7 bases, and the junction held 10 bases outside the gene matches. Purities over 98% were achieved in all sorted populations.

The TCR originated in a man between 18 and 35 years old with type 1 diabetes. The sample was naive CD4+ T cells from blood. The rearrangement uses TRBV13 and TRBJ1-2; the match to TRBD1 covers 9 bases. The CDR3 region has the DNA TGTGCCAGCAGCTCGAACAGGGGGCCTTTGGCTGGCTACACCTTC. Its protein product is CASSSNRGPLAGYTF.